These 16 T cell receptor beta chains were sequenced from one sample in a study of T cell responses to AZD1222 COVID-19 vaccine. Some clones are missing from TCRdb's copy, which holds only in-frame ones; the method was immunoSEQ multiplex PCR. This sample yields tens of thousands of clones, of which over 75% are seen a single time; 15% to 20% belongs to the top ten. The sequences come from peripheral blood, collected on day 0 of AZD1222 vaccination. The receptor set was obtained from an adult in good health.

The chain couples TRBV18 to TRBJ1-5; D call uncertain. The V end was cut by 2 bases, the J end by 0 bases, with 8 bases between. CDR1 is KGHSH, CDR2 LQKENI, per germline. This CDR3 is 15 amino acids long. This chain's CDR3 is CASSPSPISNQPQHF. CDR3 coding DNA: TGTGCCAGCTCACCAAGCCCGATTAGCAATCAGCCCCAGCATTTT.

This chain links TRBV7-9 with TRBJ2-1; 7 nucleotides align to TRBD1. In germline, CDR1 is SEHNR, CDR2 FQNEAQ (reference sequence). The CDR3 is 13 residues long. The J segment lost 5 bases and the V segment lost 5 bases, leaving 3 bases of the junction unmatched. CDR3 sequence (DNA): TGTGCCAGCAGCAACAGGGGAAACAATGAGCAGTTCTTC. Translation gives CASSNRGNNEQFF.

This sequence joins TRBV24-1 and TRBJ1-5, with D unresolved. Germline lookup yields CDR1 KGHDR and CDR2 SFDVKD. CDR3 length: 14 residues. Trimming shortened V by 3 bases and J by 0 bases, and 5 bases separated the two germline ends. Here the CDR3 reads CATSDNGSNQPQHF. In nucleotides, the CDR3 is TGTGCCACCAGTGATAATGGTAGCAATCAGCCCCAGCATTTT.

The chain has TRBV4-1 and TRBJ1-6, with a weak D call TRBD1 (5 bases). Germline V gene lookup returns CDR1 MGHRA and CDR2 YSYEKL. The CDR3 sequence is 16 residues long. V lost 2 bases to trimming and J lost 8 bases, with 16 bases between them. The CDR3 region is CASSQIARELDSPLHF. CDR3 nucleotides: TGCGCCAGCAGCCAAATAGCCAGGGAGTTGGATTCACCCCTCCACTTT.

The J gene is TRBJ2-7, the V gene TRBV12-3 or TRBV12-4; D perhaps matches TRBD2 (6 bases). V lost 6 bases and J 10 bases, leaving 16 bases between the germline ends. The CDR3 is 12 residues long. The CDR3 coding sequence is TGTGCCAGCAGCCCCGGGACTGCCGATCAGTACTTC. It encodes CASSPGTADQYF.

The chain carries TRBV9 and TRBJ2-4; no definite D call. Looked up from germline, CDR1 is SGDLS and CDR2 is YYNGEE. The CDR3 is 13 amino acids. Trimming took off 0 bases at V and 8 bases at J, with 9 bases between the two ends. CDR3 loop: CASSVGVRDIQYF. The CDR3 coding sequence is TGTGCCAGCAGCGTAGGGGTAAGAGACATTCAGTACTTC.

In regard to this clone: The sample has other DNA sequences that encode this CDR3 too. The chain links TRBV4-3 to TRBJ1-2, with D uncertain. The CDR3 has 13 residues. Germline V gene lookup returns CDR1 LGHNA and CDR2 YSLEER. Deletions cut 3 bases from V and 2 bases from J, with 7 bases between. The CDR3 DNA reads as TGCGCCAGCAGCCAGGACGGAAACTATGGCTACACCTTC. It translates to CASSQDGNYGYTF.

The chain employs TRBV11-3 and TRBJ2-1; D may correspond to TRBD1 or TRBD2 (5 bases each). CDR3 size: 17 residues. V lost 1 base to trimming and J lost 0 bases, with 13 bases between them. The germline gives CDR1 SGHNT, CDR2 YENEEA. Here the CDR3 DNA reads TGTGCCAGCAGCTTAGGGGACCCGTGGGCCTCCTACAATGAGCAGTTCTTC. Translating gives CASSLGDPWASYNEQFF.

V and J are TRBV9 and TRBJ1-4; 10 nucleotides line up with TRBD1. From germline, CDR1 is SGDLS and CDR2 YYNGEE. The trim removed 1 base at V and 3 bases at J, leaving 3 bases unmatched. The CDR3 loop spans 16 amino acids. The CDR3 region is CASSVSGTGANEKLFF. The DNA for the CDR3 is TGTGCCAGCAGCGTATCCGGGACAGGGGCTAATGAAAAACTGTTTTTT.

The chain recombines TRBV18 with TRBJ1-6; D ambiguous. V was pared by 4 bases and J by 6 bases, with 13 bases between. The CDR3 extends over 15 amino acids. Germline loops: CDR1 KGHSH, CDR2 LQKENI. This chain's CDR3 is CASSLSSGSNSPLHF. The DNA for the CDR3 is TGTGCCAGCTCACTTTCCAGTGGGAGTAATTCACCCCTCCACTTT.

Regarding this clone: Other nucleotide sequences in the sample specify the same CDR3. The chain carries TRBV7-6 and TRBJ2-2; D unresolved. Germline values: CDR1 SGHVS, CDR2 FNYEAQ. The CDR3 extends over 13 amino acids. Trimming removed 3 bases at V and 4 bases at J, with 6 bases between. The CDR3 spells CASSFTGTGELFF. In DNA form, the CDR3 reads TGTGCCAGCAGCTTTACCGGCACCGGGGAGCTGTTTTTT.

The CDR3 here is CASSYSRGRDSPLHF. In DNA form, the CDR3 reads TGTGCCAGCAGTTACTCGAGGGGAAGGGACTCACCCCTCCACTTT. The gene calls are TRBV6-5 and TRBJ1-6; possibly TRBD1 for D (5 bases). Trimming left V 0 bases short and J 10 bases short, with 13 bases between. The CDR3 is made up of 15 amino acids. Per germline, CDR1 MNHEY and CDR2 SVGAGI.

The chain is built from TRBV30 and TRBJ2-6; no clear D. V gave up 1 base and J gave up 4 bases, with 8 bases separating them. The CDR3 runs 14 residues. Germline CDR1 reads GTSNPN; CDR2 reads SVGIG (reference sequence). DNA of the CDR3: TGTGCCTGGAGTGAGCAGGCCGGGGCCAACGTCCTGACTTTC. Encoded protein: CAWSEQAGANVLTF.

The CDR3 loop reads CAWRTSGLNEQFF. The CDR3, as DNA: TGTGCCTGGAGGACTAGCGGCCTCAATGAGCAGTTCTTC. The chain couples TRBV30 to TRBJ2-1, with 9 nucleotides matching TRBD2. This CDR3 has 13 amino acids. Losses at the gene ends were 3 bases for V and 6 bases for J; bases not matched to a gene: 3. The germline V gene encodes CDR1 GTSNPN and CDR2 SVGIG (reference sequence). Combining the CDR3 with reference TRBV30 and TRBJ2-1 gives the whole variable domain SQTIHQWPATLVQPVGSPLSLECTVEGTSNPNLYWYRQAAGRGLQLLFYSVGIGQISSEVPQNLSASRPQDRQFILSSKKLLLSDSGFYLCAWRTSGLNEQFFGPGTRLTVL.

This sequence joins TRBV5-1 and TRBJ2-3, with no clear D. CDR1 SGHRS and CDR2 YFSETQ come from the germline V gene. V shed 0 bases and J shed 0 bases, with 8 bases lying between them. CDR3 length: 15 amino acids. In nucleotides, the CDR3 is TGCGCCAGCAGCTTGGTATCAGCAAGCACAGATACGCAGTATTTT. It yields the protein CASSLVSASTDTQYF.

V usage is TRBV9 and J usage is TRBJ2-2; 8 bases align to TRBD1. V lost 3 bases to trimming and J lost 3 bases; unmatched junction nucleotides: 7. CDR1 is SGDLS and CDR2 is YYNGEE in the germline V gene. The CDR3 consists of 16 residues. CDR3 region: CASSESGTGYTGELFF. CDR3 bases: TGTGCCAGCAGCGAATCCGGGACAGGCTACACCGGGGAGCTGTTTTTT.